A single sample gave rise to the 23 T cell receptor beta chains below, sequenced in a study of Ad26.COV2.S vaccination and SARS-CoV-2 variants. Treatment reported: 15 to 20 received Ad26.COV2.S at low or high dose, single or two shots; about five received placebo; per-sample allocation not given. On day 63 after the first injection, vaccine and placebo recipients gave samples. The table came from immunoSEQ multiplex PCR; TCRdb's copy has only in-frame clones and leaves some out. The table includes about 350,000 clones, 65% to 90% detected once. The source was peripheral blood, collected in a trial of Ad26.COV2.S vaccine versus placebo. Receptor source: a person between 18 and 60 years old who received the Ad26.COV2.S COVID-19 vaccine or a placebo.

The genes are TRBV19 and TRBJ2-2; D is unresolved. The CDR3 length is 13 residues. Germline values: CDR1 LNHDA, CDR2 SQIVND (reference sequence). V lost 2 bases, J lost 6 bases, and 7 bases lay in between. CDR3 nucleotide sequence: TGTGCCAGTAGTATACAGGCGCCCGGGGAGCTGTTTTTT. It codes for CASSIQAPGELFF.

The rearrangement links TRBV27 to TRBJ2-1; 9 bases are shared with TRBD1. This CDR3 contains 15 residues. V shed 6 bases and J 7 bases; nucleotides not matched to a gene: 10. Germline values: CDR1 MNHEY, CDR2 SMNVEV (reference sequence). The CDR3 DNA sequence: TGTGCCAGCAGAAAACAGGGGGCGCAAATGAATGAGCAGTTCTTC. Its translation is CASRKQGAQMNEQFF.

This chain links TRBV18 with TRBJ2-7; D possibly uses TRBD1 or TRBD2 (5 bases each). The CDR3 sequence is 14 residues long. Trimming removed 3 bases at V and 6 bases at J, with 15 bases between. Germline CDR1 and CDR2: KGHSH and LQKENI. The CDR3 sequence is CASSPGTATLEQYF. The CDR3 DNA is TGTGCCAGCTCACCGGGGACGGCAACTCTCGAGCAGTACTTC.

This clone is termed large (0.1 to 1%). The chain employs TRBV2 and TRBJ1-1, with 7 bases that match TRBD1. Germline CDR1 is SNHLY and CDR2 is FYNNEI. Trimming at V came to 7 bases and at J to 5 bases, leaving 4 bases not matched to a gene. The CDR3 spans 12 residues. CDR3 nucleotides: TGTGCCAGCACCAGGGGGAAAACTGAAGCTTTCTTT. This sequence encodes CASTRGKTEAFF. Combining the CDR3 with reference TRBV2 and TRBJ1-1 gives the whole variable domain EPEVTQTPSHQVTQMGQEVILRCVPISNHLYFYWYRQILGQKVEFLVSFYNNEISEKSEIFDDQFSVERPDGSNFTLKIRSTKLEDSAMYFCASTRGKTEAFFGQGTRLTVV.

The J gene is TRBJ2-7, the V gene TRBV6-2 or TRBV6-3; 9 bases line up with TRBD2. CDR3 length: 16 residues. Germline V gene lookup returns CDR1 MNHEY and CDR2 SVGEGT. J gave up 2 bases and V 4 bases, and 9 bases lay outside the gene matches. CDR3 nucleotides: TGTGCCAGCAGTTCCCCTTGGGCTAGCGGGACCTACGAGCAGTACTTC. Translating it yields CASSSPWASGTYEQYF.

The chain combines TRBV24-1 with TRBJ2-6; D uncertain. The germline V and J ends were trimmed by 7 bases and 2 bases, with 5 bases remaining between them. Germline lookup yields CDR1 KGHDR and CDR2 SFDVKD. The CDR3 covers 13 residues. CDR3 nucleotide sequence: TGTGCCACCAGCTTAACTGGGGCCAACGTCCTGACTTTC. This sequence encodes CATSLTGANVLTF.

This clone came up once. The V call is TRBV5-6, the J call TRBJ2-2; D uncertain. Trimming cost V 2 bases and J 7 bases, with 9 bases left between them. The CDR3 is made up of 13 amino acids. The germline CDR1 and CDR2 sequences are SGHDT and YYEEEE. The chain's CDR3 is CASSLTQIGELFF. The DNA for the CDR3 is TGTGCCAGCAGCTTAACCCAGATCGGGGAGCTGTTTTTT.

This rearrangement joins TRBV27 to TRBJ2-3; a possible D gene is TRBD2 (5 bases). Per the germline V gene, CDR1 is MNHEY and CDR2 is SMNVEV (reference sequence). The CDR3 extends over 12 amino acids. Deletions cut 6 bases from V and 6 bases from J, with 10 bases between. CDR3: CASSDTGDTQYF. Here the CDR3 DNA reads TGTGCCAGCAGCGATACGGGGGATACGCAGTATTTT.

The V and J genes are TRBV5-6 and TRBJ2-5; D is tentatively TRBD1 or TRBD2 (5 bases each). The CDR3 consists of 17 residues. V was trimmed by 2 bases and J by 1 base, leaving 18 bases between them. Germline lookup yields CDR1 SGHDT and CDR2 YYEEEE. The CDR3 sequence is CASSFRAGARIQETQYF. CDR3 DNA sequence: TGTGCCAGCAGCTTCCGGGCCGGGGCCCGTATCCAAGAGACCCAGTACTTC. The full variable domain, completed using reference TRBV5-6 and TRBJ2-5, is DAGVTQSPTHLIKTRGQQVTLRCSPKSGHDTVSWYQQALGQGPQFIFQYYEEEERQRGNFPDRFSGHQFPNYSSELNVNALLLGDSALYLCASSFRAGARIQETQYFGPGTRLLVL.

The CDR3 loop is CASSFRGQGYYEQYF. CDR3 sequence (DNA): TGTGCCAGCAGTTTTCGGGGACAGGGATACTACGAGCAGTACTTC. The chain links TRBV27 to TRBJ2-7; 9 bases fit TRBD1. CDR3 length: 15 amino acids. The V gene's germline CDR1 is MNHEY and CDR2 SMNVEV (reference sequence). V was pared by 3 bases and J by 3 bases, with 6 bases of the junction left unmatched.

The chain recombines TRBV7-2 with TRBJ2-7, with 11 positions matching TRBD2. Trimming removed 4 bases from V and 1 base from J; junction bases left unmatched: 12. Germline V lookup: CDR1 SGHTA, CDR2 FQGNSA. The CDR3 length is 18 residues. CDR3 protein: CASSSGPVGTSGSYEQYF. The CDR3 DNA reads TGTGCCAGCAGCTCAGGTCCTGTCGGGACTAGCGGTTCCTACGAGCAGTACTTC. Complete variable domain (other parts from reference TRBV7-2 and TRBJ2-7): GAGVSQSPSNKVTEKGKDVELRCDPISGHTALYWYRQSLGQGLEFLIYFQGNSAPDKSGLPSDRFSAERTGGSVSTLTIQRTQQEDSAVYLCASSSGPVGTSGSYEQYFGPGTRLTVT.

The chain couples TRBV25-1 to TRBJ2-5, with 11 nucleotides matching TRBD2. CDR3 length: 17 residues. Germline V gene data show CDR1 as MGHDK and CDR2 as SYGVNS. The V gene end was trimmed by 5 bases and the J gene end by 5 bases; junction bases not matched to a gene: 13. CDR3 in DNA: TGTGCCAGCAGTACGGGTAGCGGGGGGGCCTGGAGTGAGACCCAGTACTTC. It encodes CASSTGSGGAWSETQYF.

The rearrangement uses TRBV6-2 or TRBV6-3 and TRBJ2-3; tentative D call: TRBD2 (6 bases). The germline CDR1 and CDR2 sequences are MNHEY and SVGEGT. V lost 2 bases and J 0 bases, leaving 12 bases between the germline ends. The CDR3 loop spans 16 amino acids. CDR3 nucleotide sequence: TGTGCCAGCAGTTACCATACGGGAGTTAGCACAGATACGCAGTATTTT. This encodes CASSYHTGVSTDTQYF.

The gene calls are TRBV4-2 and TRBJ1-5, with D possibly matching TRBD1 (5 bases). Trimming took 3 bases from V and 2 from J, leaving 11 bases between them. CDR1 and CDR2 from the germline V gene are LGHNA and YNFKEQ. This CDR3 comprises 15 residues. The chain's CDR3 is CASSQGVMGNQPQHF. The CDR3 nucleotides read TGTGCCAGCAGCCAGGGGGTGATGGGCAATCAGCCCCAGCATTTT.

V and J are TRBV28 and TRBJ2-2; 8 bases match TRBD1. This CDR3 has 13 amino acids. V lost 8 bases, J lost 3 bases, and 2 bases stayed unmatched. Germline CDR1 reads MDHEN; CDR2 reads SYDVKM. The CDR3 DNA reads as TGTGCCAGCGGACAGGGATACACCGGGGAGCTGTTTTTT. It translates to CASGQGYTGELFF.

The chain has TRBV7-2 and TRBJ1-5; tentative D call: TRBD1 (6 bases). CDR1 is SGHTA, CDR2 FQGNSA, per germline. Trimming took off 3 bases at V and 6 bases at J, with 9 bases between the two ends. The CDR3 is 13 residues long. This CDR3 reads CASSFGQPQPQHF. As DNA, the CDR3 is TGTGCCAGCAGCTTTGGACAGCCTCAGCCCCAGCATTTT.

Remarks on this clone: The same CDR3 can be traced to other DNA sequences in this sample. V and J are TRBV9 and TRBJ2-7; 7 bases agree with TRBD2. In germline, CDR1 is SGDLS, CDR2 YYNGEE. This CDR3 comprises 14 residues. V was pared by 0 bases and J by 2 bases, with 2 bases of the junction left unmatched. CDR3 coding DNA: TGTGCCAGCAGCGTAGCGGGAGGCACCTACGAGCAGTACTTC. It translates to CASSVAGGTYEQYF.

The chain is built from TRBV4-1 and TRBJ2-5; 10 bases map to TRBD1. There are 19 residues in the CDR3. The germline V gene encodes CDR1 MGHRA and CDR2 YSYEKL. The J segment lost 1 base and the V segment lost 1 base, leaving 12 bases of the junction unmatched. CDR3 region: CASSQVRGGQGEIQETQYF. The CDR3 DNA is TGCGCCAGCAGCCAAGTTAGGGGAGGACAGGGGGAAATCCAAGAGACCCAGTACTTC.

The CDR3 coding sequence is TGTGCCAGCACGGGGCTCCATAGCAATCAGCCCCAGCATTTT. It encodes CASTGLHSNQPQHF. This chain links TRBV28 with TRBJ1-5; D may be TRBD1 (5 bases). The CDR3 spans 14 residues. The V end was cut by 7 bases, the J end by 0 bases, with 10 bases between. Per germline, CDR1 MDHEN and CDR2 SYDVKM.

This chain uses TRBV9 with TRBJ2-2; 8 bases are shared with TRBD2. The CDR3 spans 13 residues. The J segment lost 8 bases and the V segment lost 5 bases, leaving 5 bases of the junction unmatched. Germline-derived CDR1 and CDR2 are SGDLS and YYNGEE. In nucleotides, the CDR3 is TGTGCCAGCAGGCGGGGGGCCGCGGGGGAGCTGTTTTTT. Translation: CASRRGAAGELFF.

The CDR3 nucleotides read TGTGCCAGCAAAACAATGGCAACTAATGAAAAACTGTTTTTT. Translated: CASKTMATNEKLFF. The J gene is TRBJ1-4, the V gene TRBV11-2; D ambiguous. CDR3 length: 14 amino acids. In germline, CDR1 is SGHAT, CDR2 FQNNGV. V lost 7 bases and J 0 bases, leaving 9 bases between the germline ends.

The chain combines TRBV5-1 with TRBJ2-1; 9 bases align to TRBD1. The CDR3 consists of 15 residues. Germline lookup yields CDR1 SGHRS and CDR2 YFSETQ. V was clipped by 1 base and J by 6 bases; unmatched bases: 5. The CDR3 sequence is CASSLTGQGGNEQFF. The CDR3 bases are TGCGCCAGCAGCTTGACGGGACAGGGAGGCAATGAGCAGTTCTTC.

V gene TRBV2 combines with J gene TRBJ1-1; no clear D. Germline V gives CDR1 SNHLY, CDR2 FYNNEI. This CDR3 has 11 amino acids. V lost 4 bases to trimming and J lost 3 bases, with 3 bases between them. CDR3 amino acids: CASSGHTEAFF. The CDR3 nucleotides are TGTGCCAGCAGTGGCCACACTGAAGCTTTCTTT. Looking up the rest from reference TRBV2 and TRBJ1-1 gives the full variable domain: EPEVTQTPSHQVTQMGQEVILRCVPISNHLYFYWYRQILGQKVEFLVSFYNNEISEKSEIFDDQFSVERPDGSNFTLKIRSTKLEDSAMYFCASSGHTEAFFGQGTRLTVV.